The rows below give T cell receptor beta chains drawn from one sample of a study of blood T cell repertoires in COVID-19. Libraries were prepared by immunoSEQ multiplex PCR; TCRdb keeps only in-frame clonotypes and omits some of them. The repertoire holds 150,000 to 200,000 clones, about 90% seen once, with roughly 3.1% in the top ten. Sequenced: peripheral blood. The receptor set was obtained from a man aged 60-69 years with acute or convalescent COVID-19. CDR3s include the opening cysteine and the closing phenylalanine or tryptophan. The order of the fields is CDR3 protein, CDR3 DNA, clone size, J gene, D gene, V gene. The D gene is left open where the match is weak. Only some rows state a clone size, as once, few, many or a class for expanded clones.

CDR3 protein: CASELRRGMNTEAFF; CDR3 DNA: TGTGCCAGCGAATTACGACGGGGGATGAACACTGAAGCTTTCTTT; clone size: NA; J gene: TRBJ1-1; D gene: NA; V gene: TRBV6-5
CDR3 protein: CASSFMGVGTDTQYF; CDR3 DNA: TGTGCCAGCAGTTTTATGGGAGTTGGCACAGATACGCAGTATTTT; clone size: NA; J gene: TRBJ2-3; D gene: NA; V gene: TRBV28
CDR3 protein: CASSEGGRGGYGYTF; CDR3 DNA: TGTGCCAGCTCGGAAGGGGGCAGGGGAGGCTATGGCTACACCTTC; clone size: few; J gene: TRBJ1-2; D gene: TRBD1; V gene: TRBV6-6
CDR3 protein: CASSPRGANSPLHF; CDR3 DNA: TGTGCCAGTAGCCCCCGGGGGGCTAATTCACCCCTCCACTTT; clone size: once; J gene: TRBJ1-6; D gene: NA; V gene: TRBV19
CDR3 protein: CASNAGGPRNEQFF; CDR3 DNA: TGTGCCAGCAACGCGGGGGGGCCTAGGAATGAGCAGTTCTTC; clone size: NA; J gene: TRBJ2-1; D gene: TRBD2; V gene: TRBV7-9
CDR3 protein: CASSLQGGPYEQYF; CDR3 DNA: TGTGCCAGCAGTTTACAGGGGGGACCCTACGAGCAGTACTTC; clone size: NA; J gene: TRBJ2-7; D gene: NA; V gene: TRBV27
CDR3 protein: CASSQVQGSYGYTF; CDR3 DNA: TGTGCCAGCAGCCAAGTACAGGGGTCATATGGCTACACCTTC; clone size: NA; J gene: TRBJ1-2; D gene: TRBD1; V gene: TRBV3-1/TRBV3-2
CDR3 protein: CASIGGAMNTEAFF; CDR3 DNA: TGTGCCAGCATTGGAGGGGCGATGAACACTGAAGCTTTCTTT; clone size: NA; J gene: TRBJ1-1; D gene: NA; V gene: TRBV6-5
CDR3 protein: CASSMDGIGGYGYTF; CDR3 DNA: TGCGCCAGCAGCATGGACGGGATTGGCGGCTATGGCTACACCTTC; clone size: few; J gene: TRBJ1-2; D gene: NA; V gene: TRBV5-1
CDR3 protein: CAWSGQGASEAFF; CDR3 DNA: TGTGCCTGGAGTGGACAGGGGGCCTCTGAAGCTTTCTTT; clone size: NA; J gene: TRBJ1-1; D gene: TRBD1; V gene: TRBV30
CDR3 protein: CASSMVGAGNQPQHF; CDR3 DNA: TGTGCCAGTAGTATGGTGGGGGCAGGCAATCAGCCCCAGCATTTT; clone size: NA; J gene: TRBJ1-5; D gene: NA; V gene: TRBV19
CDR3 protein: CASSPGQGNIEQYF; CDR3 DNA: TGTGCCAGCTCACCAGGACAGGGGAATATCGAGCAGTACTTC; clone size: NA; J gene: TRBJ2-7; D gene: TRBD1; V gene: TRBV18
CDR3 protein: CSVGTGTLNEQFF; CDR3 DNA: TGCAGCGTAGGTACAGGGACCCTCAATGAGCAGTTCTTC; clone size: once; J gene: TRBJ2-1; D gene: NA; V gene: TRBV29-1
CDR3 protein: CASSQGTGIYTF; CDR3 DNA: TGCGCCAGCAGCCAGGGAACAGGGATCTACACCTTC; clone size: once; J gene: TRBJ1-2; D gene: NA; V gene: TRBV4-1
CDR3 protein: CATRGTSGGVYEQFF; CDR3 DNA: TGTGCCACCCGAGGGACTAGCGGGGGGGTATATGAGCAGTTCTTC; clone size: NA; J gene: TRBJ2-1; D gene: TRBD2; V gene: TRBV4-2
CDR3 protein: CASSLNRVRQYF; CDR3 DNA: TGTGCCAGCAGTTTAAACAGGGTTAGGCAGTACTTC; clone size: NA; J gene: TRBJ2-7; D gene: NA; V gene: TRBV28
CDR3 protein: CASSQDSTSGAYNEQFF; CDR3 DNA: TGTGCCAGCAGCCAAGATTCGACTAGCGGGGCCTACAATGAGCAGTTCTTC; clone size: NA; J gene: TRBJ2-1; D gene: TRBD2; V gene: TRBV3-1/TRBV3-2